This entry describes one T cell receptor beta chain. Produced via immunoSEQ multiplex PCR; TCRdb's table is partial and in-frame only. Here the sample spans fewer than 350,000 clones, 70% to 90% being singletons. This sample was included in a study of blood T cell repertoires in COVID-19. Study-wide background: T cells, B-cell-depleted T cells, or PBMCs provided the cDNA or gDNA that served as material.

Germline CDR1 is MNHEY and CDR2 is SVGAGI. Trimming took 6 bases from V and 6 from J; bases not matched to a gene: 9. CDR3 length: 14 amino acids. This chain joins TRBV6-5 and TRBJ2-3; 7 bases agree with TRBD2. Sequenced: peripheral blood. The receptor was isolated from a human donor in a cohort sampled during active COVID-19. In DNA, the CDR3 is TGTGCCAGCAGCCGGGACTATCCCAGGGATACGCAGTATTTT. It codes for CASSRDYPRDTQYF.